This section outlines one T cell receptor (beta chain) sequence together with its context. Its target antigen remains unknown. No much larger clone exists at a distance of one base, and base qualities are not known. The data derive from a study of cytomegalovirus exposure and HLA in healthy donors (dated by TCRdb to about 2017). Concerning the study at large: An earlier analysis of several hundred of the donors reported 250 to 350 Gb of sequence data and 120 million or so unique TCR beta sequences from around 200 million T cells. Among 398 genotyped donors of the cohort, an average of approximately 250,000 unique TCR beta nucleotide sequences were sequenced per donor, approximately 20% of them non-productive. The study profiled the T cell repertoires of about 640 subjects by immunosequencing and related them to cytomegalovirus serostatus. Five DR-DQ haplotypes were handled as single units for association and clustering, since linkage in the cohort was strong. The genetic ancestry cluster associated with self-reported Caucasian donors included 81% of the approximately 410 genotyped donors. An early release covering 500 to 750 HLA-typed donors comprised about 320 gigabases of sequencing data and tens of millions of unique TCR sequences. High-throughput TCR immunosequencing, statistical association of individual TCRs with disease status, and machine learning were combined to predict cytomegalovirus infection status. In the later analysis, no new phenotypic data were used to find candidate immune exposures; instead, reliance was placed on TCR beta sequences and their occurrence across donors. A separate validation cohort of roughly 110 different subjects was used in addition to the 666-subject first cohort. Genome-wide SNP genotypes for about 65% of the 666 donors were used in a later genetic analysis, which treated that subset as a discovery cohort. Alongside the repertoire data, information on donor age, sex, ethnicity and CMV serostatus was compiled. Every repertoire in the discovery cohort had been generated on one and the same sequencing platform. The aim of the study was to test whether cataloging public T cell receptors could identify signatures of past pathogen exposure. Typing coverage differed by locus: A, B, C, DRB1 and DQB1 were typed in about 620-640 donors, DQA1 in about 560, DPA1 in 600 to 610, and DPB1 in 400 to 490. HLA typing covered class I and class II loci at four-digit resolution. A later analysis re-analyzed previously published TCR beta repertoires from 650 to 800 donors and added high-resolution HLA genotyping to study TCR occurrence patterns. In an earlier analysis of a few hundred of the donors, high-throughput TCR beta sequencing was used to judge whether each TCR beta V gene segment behaved as functional or pseudogenic. General findings and caveats noted by the study authors: Several of the top co-occurrence clusters appeared to be linked to parvovirus B19, influenza, CMV and Epstein-Barr virus, according to a later analysis. The classifier was reported to diagnose cytomegalovirus status with high specificity and sensitivity in both the original cohort and the validation cohort. Correlated functional status among segregating V segments might be attributable to linkage disequilibrium, but an unknown experimental factor could not be ruled out. According to a later genetic analysis, donors in an Asian-associated ancestry cluster had fewer N-insertions in productive TCRs than the approximately 710-donor mean. Presence/absence analyses assumed roughly uniform sequencing depth across donors, an assumption that may not hold. A later genetic analysis associated a missense DCLRE1C variant with V-gene and J-gene trimming of TCR beta chains, and an independent cohort replicated the association. Only TCR beta chains were sequenced in this cohort, and the absence of alpha or paired-chain data limited detectable features. A cluster of highly shared sequence variants was judged likely to represent a technical artifact of the sequencing pipeline. The authors suggested that the approach could potentially be extended to other disease states and immunological phenotypes. In a later analysis, most CMV-associated TCR beta chains were found to appear HLA-restricted, with HLA associations seemingly driven largely by CMV exposure. In a later analysis, HLA-associated TCR beta chains were found to be more clonally expanded and to have lower generation probabilities than equally common non-associated chains. Specific HLA alleles were associated with around 18,000 TCR beta sequences at a false discovery rate of 0.05 in a later analysis. A few of the identified cytomegalovirus-associated TCR beta chains were confirmed in vitro to be specific for cytomegalovirus antigens. The study gave a list of over 150 TCR beta chains associated with cytomegalovirus. For the cohort, immune exposure information was limited to CMV serostatus. Because HLA typing was unavailable for some donors at each locus, only the typed subset was used in association tests. When HLA alleles, especially DR and DQ, strongly co-occurred, attributing TCR associations to individual alleles was difficult. Because counts were too low, about 17 rarely observed V segments, including chromosome 9 orphons, were excluded from the earlier analysis of 500 to 700 of the donors. Broadly in line with IMGT annotations, most TCR beta V segments showed up in productive rearrangements about 87% or about 30% of the time in an earlier analysis of 587 of the donors. A further reported finding was that TCR beta sequences accurately predicted the HLA-A and HLA-B alleles for most subjects in the first cohort. Across donors, most TCR sequences were observed very rarely, whereas some public TCRs were present in many individuals. In a later analysis, the rate of TCR association differed among HLA loci, with DRB1 alleles having the most associated TCRs and HLA-C alleles having the fewest.

The cohort comprised approximately 700 healthy bone marrow donors. All cohort members were sampled while nominally healthy, although unrecorded immune exposures were likely present. The donor tested CMV seropositive and was one of the 289 seropositive cohort members. A peripheral blood sample was provided by each donor, and peripheral blood mononuclear cells were used for TCR beta sequencing. Genomic DNA extraction from the blood cell samples was performed with the Qiagen DNeasy Blood Extraction Kit. The protocol used for the library was the immunoSEQ multiplex PCR assay. For the multiplex PCR, a mixture combining 60 forward primers for TCR Vbeta segments and 13 reverse primers for TCR Jbeta segments was used. The CDR3 region of rearranged TCR beta genes was amplified from genomic DNA with a multiplex PCR assay. The Illumina HiSeq System was used to sequence the amplified TCR beta libraries as 87-base-pair reads. The original methods were these. A later analysis tallied 75 million to 95 million unique TCR beta chains across the 666 repertoires, and approximately 12 million of those chains were shared by two or more donors. To remove PCR and sequencing errors, raw reads were error-corrected and collapsed into unique sequences using a nearest-neighbor algorithm that merged closely related sequences. Alignment of CDR3 sequences to IMGT reference sequences was used to assign V, D and J gene segments. For a sequence to be retained, at least a six-nucleotide match to both a V gene segment and a J gene segment was required. A rearrangement counted as productive if the CDR3 had no stop codons and remained in frame with V and J, and every other rearrangement counted as non-productive. CDR3 was defined according to IMGT convention as the region running from the second conserved V-encoded cysteine to the conserved J-encoded phenylalanine. The earlier analysis of around 640 of the donors excluded sequences that lacked an unambiguous match to a single V gene segment. An earlier analysis of several hundred of the donors called V segments functional above 56.7% productive rearrangements and segregating when the between-donor standard deviation exceeded 5%. To diagnose cytomegalovirus status from the catalog of TCR beta chain sequences, a statistical classification framework was built. V and J gene assignment, in a later analysis, came from comparing TCR nucleotide sequences with IMGT/GENE-DB human TR gene sequences. Using the TCRdist pipeline, a later analysis assigned CDR3 sequences along with most-parsimonious VDJ recombination scenarios. A later analysis defined each TCR beta chain by its CDR3 amino acid sequence plus V-gene family, and excluded reads lacking a unique V-gene family. A later analysis removed over 500 highly shared, low-generation-probability nucleotide sequences to deal with suspected cross-contamination and a sequencing artifact. In a later analysis, a clonal expansion index was calculated for each public chain from normalized within-repertoire ranks of inferred template counts. In a later analysis, generation probabilities were computed using a VDJ recombination model fitted to out-of-frame rearrangements, and the results were checked against IGoR. In a later analysis, hypergeometric tests were used to score TCR-TCR, TCR-HLA and TCR-CMV co-occurrence, with a repertoire-size bias correction applied to TCR pairs. In a later analysis, false discovery rates were estimated by permuting HLA or CMV assignments 20 times. A later analysis grouped co-occurring TCRs with DBSCAN, adding TCRdist sequence similarity when clustering within HLA-allele-positive subsets. Co-occurrence clustering excluded repertoires with fewer than 30,000 or more than 120,000 public chains, plus five with anomalous nucleotide sharing. TCRdb provides this immuneACCESS table in a form limited to in-frame rearrangements. Some clones are lacking; in checked studies, under half of them reflect an unresolved V gene, and why the rest are absent is not known. The V and J calls and clone size were taken over from that table, and D and trimming were inferred from the DNA. Counted in this sample were more than 110,000 clones; around 80% of them appeared once. The ten largest account for 6.8% of the sample.

The specimen sequenced was PBMCs. This sequence originates from a man in his forties in good health and CMV-seropositive.

CDR3 sequence: CASSEAGEATGELFF. The DNA is as follows: TGTGCCAGCAGCGAAGCGGGAGAGGCCACCGGGGAGCTGTTTTTT. This sequence uses TRBV9 and TRBJ2-2; TRBD2 matches 8 bases in the middle. Relative to germline, V is missing 3 bases and J is missing 4 bases, with 5 bases of the junction outside any gene match. The germline V gene gives CDR1 as SGDLS and CDR2 as YYNGEE. The CDR3 numbers 15 residues from cysteine through phenylalanine. CDR3 DNA only is kept here, 45 bases in frame from base 1. Where the CDR3 stops, the reference TRBV9 and TRBJ2-2 genes take over; the full variable domain is DSGVTQTPKHLITATGQRVTLRCSPRSGDLSVYWYQQSLDQGLQFLIQYYNGEERAKGNILERFSAQQFPDLHSELNLSSLELGDSALYFCASSEAGEATGELFFGEGSRLTVL.